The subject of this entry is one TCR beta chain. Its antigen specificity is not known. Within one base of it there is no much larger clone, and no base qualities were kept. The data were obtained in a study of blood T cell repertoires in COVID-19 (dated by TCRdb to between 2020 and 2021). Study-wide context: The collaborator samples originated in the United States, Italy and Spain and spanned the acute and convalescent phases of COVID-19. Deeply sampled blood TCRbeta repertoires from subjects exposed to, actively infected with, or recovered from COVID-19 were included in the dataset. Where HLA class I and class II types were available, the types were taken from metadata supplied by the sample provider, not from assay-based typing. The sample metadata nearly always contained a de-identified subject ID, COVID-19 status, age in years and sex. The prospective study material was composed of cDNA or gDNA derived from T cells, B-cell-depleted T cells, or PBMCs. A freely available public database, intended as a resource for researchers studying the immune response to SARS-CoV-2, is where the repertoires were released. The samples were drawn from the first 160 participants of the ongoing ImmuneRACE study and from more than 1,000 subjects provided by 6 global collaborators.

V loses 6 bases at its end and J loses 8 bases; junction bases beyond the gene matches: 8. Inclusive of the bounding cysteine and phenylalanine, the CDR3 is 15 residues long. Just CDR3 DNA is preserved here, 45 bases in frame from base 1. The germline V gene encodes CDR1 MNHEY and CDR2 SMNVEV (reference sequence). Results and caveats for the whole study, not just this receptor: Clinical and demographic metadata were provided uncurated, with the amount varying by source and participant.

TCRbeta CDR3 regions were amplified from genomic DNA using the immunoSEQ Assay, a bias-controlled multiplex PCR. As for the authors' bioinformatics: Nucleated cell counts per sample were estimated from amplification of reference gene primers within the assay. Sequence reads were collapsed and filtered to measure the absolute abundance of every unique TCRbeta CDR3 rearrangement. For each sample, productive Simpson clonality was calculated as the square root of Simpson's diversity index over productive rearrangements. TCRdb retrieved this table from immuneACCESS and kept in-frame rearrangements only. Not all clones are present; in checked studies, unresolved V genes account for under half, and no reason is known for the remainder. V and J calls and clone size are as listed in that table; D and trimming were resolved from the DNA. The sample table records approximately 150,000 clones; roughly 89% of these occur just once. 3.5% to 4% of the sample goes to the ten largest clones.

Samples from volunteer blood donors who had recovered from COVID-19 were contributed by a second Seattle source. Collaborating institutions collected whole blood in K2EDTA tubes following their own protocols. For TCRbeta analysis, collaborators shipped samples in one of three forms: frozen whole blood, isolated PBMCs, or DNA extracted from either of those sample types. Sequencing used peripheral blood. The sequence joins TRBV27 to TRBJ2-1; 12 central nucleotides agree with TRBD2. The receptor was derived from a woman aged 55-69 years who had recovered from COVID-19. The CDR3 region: CASRLAGGPWDEQFF. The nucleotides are TGTGCCAGCAGACTAGCGGGGGGTCCTTGGGATGAGCAGTTCTTC.